The T cell receptor (beta chain) under discussion was sequenced for a study of blood T cell repertoires in COVID-19 (dated by TCRdb to 2018 to 2021). A note on the overall study: Samples covering the acute and convalescent phases of COVID-19 were provided by collaborators in the United States, Italy and Spain. The material from the prospective study consisted of cDNA or gDNA derived from T cells, B-cell-depleted T cells, or PBMCs. Deeply sampled blood TCRbeta repertoires from subjects exposed to, actively infected with, or recovered from COVID-19 were included in the dataset. The repertoires were released in a freely available public database intended as a resource for research on the immune response to SARS-CoV-2. The samples were drawn from two sources: the first 160 participants of the ongoing ImmuneRACE study, and over 950 subjects contributed by 6 global collaborators. The sample metadata nearly always contained a de-identified subject ID, COVID-19 status, age in years and sex. Where HLA class I and class II types were available, the types were taken from metadata supplied by the sample provider, not from assay-based typing. On the study overall, not on this receptor specifically: Clinical and demographic metadata were provided uncurated, with the amount varying by source and participant.

Per the germline V gene, MNHEY is the CDR1 and SVGEGT is the CDR2. Measured from the cysteine to the phenylalanine, the CDR3 is 14 residues long. Only the CDR3 DNA stays, 42 bases, in frame from base 1. V and J are truncated by 6 bases and 3 bases respectively, leaving an intervening sequence of 14 bases. Comment on this clone: Its cognate antigen has yet to be identified. No much larger clonotype is one base removed from it; base qualities were not supplied.

Another Seattle source contributed samples from volunteer blood donors who had recovered from COVID-19. Whole blood was collected in K2EDTA tubes by collaborating institutions according to the institutions' own protocols. For TCRbeta analysis, collaborators shipped samples in one of three forms: frozen whole blood, isolated PBMCs, or DNA extracted from either of those sample types. The immunoSEQ Assay, a bias-controlled multiplex PCR, was used to amplify TCRbeta CDR3 regions from genomic DNA. On the study's bioinformatics: The number of nucleated cells in each sample was estimated by amplification of reference gene primers within the assay. To quantify the absolute abundance of each unique TCRbeta CDR3 rearrangement, sequence reads were collapsed and filtered. For each sample, productive Simpson clonality was calculated as the square root of Simpson's diversity index over productive rearrangements. What TCRdb holds here is the immuneACCESS table cut down to in-frame rearrangements. Part of the clones is not present; checked against another copy, under half of the missing clones reflect an unresolved V gene, and the others are unexplained. The V and J calls and clone size come from that table; D and trimming were worked out from the DNA. This sample is represented by 300,000 or so clones; around 88% of them were singletons. The ten largest clones represent roughly 6.9% of the sample.

The sample comprised peripheral blood. The receptor comes from a woman aged 30 to 39 who had recovered from COVID-19. The chain uses TRBV6-2 or TRBV6-3 and TRBJ1-1; TRBD1 could be the D gene, as 5 bases match. CDR3 protein: CASSLVSRDTEAFF. At the DNA level, the sequence is TGTGCCAGCAGCTTAGTTTCCAGGGACACTGAAGCTTTCTTT.